A selection of T cell receptor beta chains follows, all from one sample in a study of blood T cell repertoires in COVID-19. The repertoire was sequenced with immunoSEQ multiplex PCR; TCRdb's copy has only in-frame clones and lacks some. The repertoire includes around 220,000 clones, 90% of them detected once, and less than 15% sits in the top ten. The sequencing input was PBMCs or T cells enriched from blood (not recorded which). These receptors originate from a man under 40 who had been exposed to COVID-19. The CDR3 runs from the conserved cysteine through the conserved F or W. The D gene is left open where the match is weak. Not all rows give a size; the values are once, few, many and, for expanded clones, a class.

clone size	D gene	J gene	V gene	CDR3 DNA	CDR3 protein
-	TRBD1	TRBJ1-4	TRBV12-3/TRBV12-4	TGTGCCAGCAGAGGACAGGGTGGCGAAAAACTGTTTTTT	CASRGQGGEKLFF
-	TRBD1	TRBJ2-2	TRBV4-1	TGCGCCAGCAGCCAGCCGGGACAGGGGGCAGCCGGGGAGCTGTTTTTT	CASSQPGQGAAGELFF
-	-	TRBJ1-2	TRBV5-1	TGCGCCAGCACCGAGGGCAGGGGCTATGGCTACACCTTC	CASTEGRGYGYTF
-	TRBD1	TRBJ1-2	TRBV13	TGTGCCAGCAGCTTAGGCGACAGGGCGTCGGATGGCTACACCTTC	CASSLGDRASDGYTF
-	TRBD1	TRBJ2-5	TRBV19	TGTGCCAGTAGCCAGACAGGGTCGGTAGAGACCCAGTACTTC	CASSQTGSVETQYF
-	-	TRBJ1-6	TRBV5-1	TGCGCCAGCAGCTCCACGGGAGATTCACCCCTCCACTTT	CASSSTGDSPLHF
-	-	TRBJ1-2	TRBV5-6	TGTGCCAGCAGCTTGGGTCAGGTTGGCGGCTACACCTTC	CASSLGQVGGYTF
-	-	TRBJ1-5	TRBV19	TGTGCCAGTAGTCTTCAGGGTAGGCAGCCCCAGCATTTT	CASSLQGRQPQHF
-	TRBD2	TRBJ2-5	TRBV12-5	TGTGCTAGTGGTTTCCAGGGACTAACCCAAGAGACCCAGTACTTC	CASGFQGLTQETQYF
-	-	TRBJ2-5	TRBV19	TGTGCCAGTAGCCAAACACAGGGTAGGGAGACCCAGTACTTC	CASSQTQGRETQYF
-	-	TRBJ1-5	TRBV5-1	TGCGCCAGCAGCTTGGGGGAGCCTAATCAGCCCCAGCATTTT	CASSLGEPNQPQHF
-	-	TRBJ2-5	TRBV9	TGTGCCAGCAGCGGCGGGACAGTCCTGCAAGAGACCCAGTACTTC	CASSGGTVLQETQYF
-	-	TRBJ1-2	TRBV19	TGTGCCAGTAGTCCAGACAGTACTTTAAACTATGGCTACACCTTC	CASSPDSTLNYGYTF
once	TRBD1	TRBJ1-5	TRBV27	TGTGCCAGCAGTCCGACAACTTCCAGGGGGGACGGGTATCAGCCCCAGCATTTT	CASSPTTSRGDGYQPQHF
-	TRBD1	TRBJ2-1	TRBV10-3	TGTGCCATCAGTGAGCGGACAGGACAGGGTAATGAGCAGTTCTTC	CAISERTGQGNEQFF
-	-	TRBJ2-2	TRBV7-2	TGTGCCAGCAGCATCACAGGGTTCGGGAACACCGGGGAGCTGTTTTTT	CASSITGFGNTGELFF
-	-	TRBJ1-5	TRBV30	TGTGCCTGGAGGGCTTTGAGCAATCAGCCCCAGCATTTT	CAWRALSNQPQHF
-	TRBD1	TRBJ1-6	TRBV11-1	TGTGCCAGCGGGAGACCGGGACAGGGGGGCTCACCCCTCCACTTT	CASGRPGQGGSPLHF
-	-	TRBJ2-3	TRBV7-9	TGTGCCAGCAGCCCGGCGAGGGCTGACATTTCCCCAGATACGCAGTATTTT	CASSPARADISPDTQYF
-	-	TRBJ2-2	TRBV5-1	TGCGCCAGCAGCGTCGGGTACACCGGGGAGCTGTTTTTT	CASSVGYTGELFF
-	-	TRBJ2-2	TRBV12-3/TRBV12-4	TGTGCCAGCACCCCGGTGGAGGACGGGGAGCTGTTTTTT	CASTPVEDGELFF
-	TRBD1	TRBJ1-4	TRBV19	TGTGCCAGTAAGACTTCGGGACAGGGGAGGGAAAAACTGTTTTTT	CASKTSGQGREKLFF
-	TRBD2	TRBJ2-3	TRBV4-1	TGCGCCAGCAGCCAAGAGGCTAGCGGGGGGGTAGATACGCAGTATTTT	CASSQEASGGVDTQYF
-	TRBD2	TRBJ2-1	TRBV7-2	TGTGCCAGCAGCTTAATCGGGACTAGCGGGGGGGCCCATGAGCAGTTCTTC	CASSLIGTSGGAHEQFF
-	-	TRBJ1-1	TRBV10-3	TGTGCCATCAGTGAGTCTGAGGACAGAATGAACACTGAAGCTTTCTTT	CAISESEDRMNTEAFF
-	TRBD1	TRBJ1-2	TRBV19	TGTGCCAGTAGTCTAAGATGGGGACAGACATCTGGCTACACCTTC	CASSLRWGQTSGYTF